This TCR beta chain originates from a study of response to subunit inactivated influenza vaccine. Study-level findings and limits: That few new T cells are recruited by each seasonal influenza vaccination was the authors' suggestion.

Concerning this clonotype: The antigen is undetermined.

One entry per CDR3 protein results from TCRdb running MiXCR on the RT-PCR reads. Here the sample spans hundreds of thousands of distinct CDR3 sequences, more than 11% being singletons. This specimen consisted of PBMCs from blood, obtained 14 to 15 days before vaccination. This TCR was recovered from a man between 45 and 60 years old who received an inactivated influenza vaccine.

The CDR3 spells CASSRSGGHYEQYF. Here the CDR3 DNA reads TGTGCCAGCAGTCGGAGCGGGGGACACTACGAGCAGTACTTC. The genes are TRBV6-1 and TRBJ2-7, with 8 bases identical to TRBD2. The trim removed 5 bases at V and 3 bases at J, leaving 6 bases unmatched. CDR1 MNHNS and CDR2 SASEGT come from the germline V gene. The CDR3 has 14 residues.